This record concerns one T cell receptor beta chain sequence. Its antigen is unidentified. V was clipped by 6 bases and J by 5 bases, with 17 bases between them. The length of the CDR3 is 15 residues. Germline V gene lookup returns CDR1 MNHEY and CDR2 SVGAGI. Assay: immunoSEQ multiplex PCR; the TCRdb copy retains only in-frame clones and omits some. The profile shows around 2,000,000 clones, about 95% of them singletons. This entry belongs to a study of shared clonotypes between healthy human individuals. Study-wide context: Contributing individuals were a couple of females and a few males aged 18 to 49.

The naive CD8 population came from CD45RO-negative cells selected for CCR7, without terminally differentiated effector memory CD45RA+ cells. Study-wide results and limits: In a handful of donors, 4.5% to 5.5% of naive CD4 clonotypes appeared in common.

The material sequenced was naive CD8+ T cells sorted from blood. The TCR was taken from a man younger than 35 in good health. The V and J genes are TRBV6-5 and TRBJ1-5; D gene unclear. In DNA, the CDR3 is TGTGCCAGCAGACCCGGGCACACCGGGGATCAGCCCCAGCATTTT. Amino acids: CASRPGHTGDQPQHF.